This TCR beta chain stems from a study of shared clonotypes between healthy human individuals. Overall study results and limits: It was the non-shared clonotypes that had lower generation probabilities than clonotypes shared by all four donors.

With regard to this clone: The antigen remains undetermined.

Several immunoSEQ plates held equal portions of the genomic DNA taken from each subset. The repertoire was sequenced with immunoSEQ multiplex PCR; TCRdb's copy has only in-frame clones and lacks some. The data contain around 1.6 million clones, 95% to 99% of them singletons. All donors were healthy HIV-negative adults lacking recent acute infections or vaccinations. Memory CD4+ cells were the fraction left after CD45RA+ naive selection. Germline values: CDR1 SGHDT, CDR2 YYEEEE. With 1 base removed from V and 6 bases from J, the gap between germline ends came to 11 bases. The CDR3 runs to 14 residues. This receptor was identified in a man younger than 45 in good health. Sequencing input: naive CD4+ T cells sorted from blood. Described subset: CD45RA+ positively selected. This rearrangement joins TRBV5-6 to TRBJ1-5; D not certain. The CDR3 bases are TGTGCCAGCAGCTTGCGGTTGGCAATTCAGCCCCAGCATTTT. Its protein is CASSLRLAIQPQHF.